The clone carrying this T cell receptor beta chain was counted between two and nine times. The antigen is undetermined. This entry belongs to a study of T cells in localized non-small cell lung cancer. Study observations and caveats: Out of the top 100 tumor clones, a median around 50 were seen in adjacent lung. Uninvolved adjacent lung showed peak T cell clonality, exceeding tumor.

Germline V CDR1 and CDR2: MDHEN, SYDVKM. V lost 6 bases to trimming and J lost 8 bases, with 13 bases between them. This CDR3 is built from 12 residues. Libraries were prepared by immunoSEQ multiplex PCR; TCRdb keeps only in-frame clonotypes and omits some of them. The sample includes some 1,100 clones, roughly a sixth of them seen just once. This sequence originates from a woman aged 35 to 75 with stage II lung adenocarcinoma. Sample: lung tumor tissue, taken before any cancer treatment. The gene calls are TRBV28 and TRBJ1-2; D gene unclear. CDR3 nucleotide sequence: TGTGCCAGCAGGGAGGAGTCACGGGGCTACACCTTC. Translation: CASREESRGYTF.